The 15 T cell receptor beta chains below come from one sample, sequenced in a study of response to subunit inactivated influenza vaccine. TCRdb re-called the RT-PCR reads with MiXCR, one entry per CDR3 protein. The repertoire consists of hundreds of thousands of distinct CDR3 sequences, with approximately 12% occurring once and the leading ten covering roughly 10%. Sample: PBMCs from blood, taken on the day of vaccination. The source is a man in his forties or fifties who received an inactivated influenza vaccine.

This clonotype was seen many times. The rearrangement joins TRBV5-1 to TRBJ2-5; TRBD1 might be the D (6 bases). The CDR3 totals 15 residues. Between the trimmed V and J ends, which lost 0 bases and 5 bases, there was a span of 14 bases. Germline V gene data show CDR1 as SGHRS and CDR2 as YFSETQ. The CDR3 protein is CASSLGHRVSETQYF. CDR3 coding DNA: TGCGCCAGCAGCTTGGGTCACAGGGTGAGCGAGACCCAGTACTTC.

This clonotype was seen a handful of times. The chain uses TRBV27 and TRBJ2-7, with D possibly TRBD2 on 6 matching bases. This CDR3 is built from 15 residues. CDR1 is MNHEY and CDR2 is SMNVEV in the germline V gene (reference sequence). Trimming stripped 0 bases from V and 2 bases from J, with 11 bases between. This CDR3 is CASSLSGGSTYEQYF. The CDR3 DNA follows: TGTGCCAGCAGTTTATCTGGGGGGTCTACCTACGAGCAGTACTTC.

The rearrangement links TRBV12-3 or TRBV12-4 to TRBJ2-5; 9 bases match TRBD2. The V segment lost 7 bases and the J segment 2 bases; nucleotides outside the gene matches: 8. The CDR3 contains 15 residues. In DNA form, the CDR3 reads TGTGCCAGCACCCTGACTAGCGGACCTCAAGAGACCCAGTACTTC. Translation gives CASTLTSGPQETQYF.

The rearrangement uses TRBV10-3 and TRBJ2-7, with D unclear. The V gene's germline CDR1 is ENHRY and CDR2 SYGVKD. V lost 4 bases to trimming and J lost 1 base, with 8 bases between them. The CDR3 is 13 amino acids. In DNA form, the CDR3 reads TGTGCCATCAGTGGAGGATTATCCTACGAGCAGTACTTC. It codes for CAISGGLSYEQYF.

The V call is TRBV13, the J call TRBJ2-7, with a weak D call TRBD2 (7 bases). Germline V gene lookup returns CDR1 PRHDT and CDR2 FYEKMQ (reference sequence). The CDR3 contains 15 residues. V was clipped by 5 bases and J by 4 bases, with 18 bases between them. The DNA for the CDR3 is TGTGCCAGCAGCCCACCGCGAGCGGGACAATACGAGCAGTACTTC. It translates to CASSPPRAGQYEQYF.

V is TRBV4-3 and J is TRBJ1-1; D gene ambiguous. Looked up from germline, CDR1 is LGHNA and CDR2 is YSLEER. The CDR3 loop spans 14 amino acids. V lost 4 bases and J 4 bases, leaving 13 bases between the germline ends. DNA for the CDR3: TGCGCCAGCAGCCGCCGGAGCAGGTCCACTGAAGCTTTCTTT. Protein sequence: CASSRRSRSTEAFF.

This clonotype was seen more than once but under ten times. The chain joins TRBV5-1 to TRBJ2-4, with D possibly matching TRBD2 (5 bases). Germline V lookup: CDR1 SGHRS, CDR2 YFSETQ. The CDR3 consists of 13 residues. V was trimmed by 0 bases and J by 5 bases, leaving 6 bases between them. The chain's CDR3 is CASSLGSENIQYF. The DNA for the CDR3 is TGCGCCAGCAGCTTGGGTAGCGAAAACATTCAGTACTTC.

This clonotype occurred a few times. The V call is TRBV7-2, the J call TRBJ2-5, with TRBD1 identical over 9 bases. V shed 5 bases, J shed 7 bases, and the junction held 11 bases outside the gene matches. CDR3 length: 15 amino acids. CDR1 SGHTA and CDR2 FQGNSA come from the germline V gene. In nucleotides, the CDR3 is TGTGCCAGCAGCCCAATAAGGACAGGGGAATTGACCCAGTACTTC. Translating it yields CASSPIRTGELTQYF.

This clonotype was detected only a few times. The chain uses TRBV5-1 and TRBJ1-2; a weak D match, TRBD1 (5 bases). Germline CDR1 and CDR2: SGHRS and YFSETQ. V was shortened by 2 bases and J by 6 bases, with 17 bases between the two germline ends. CDR3 size: 15 residues. CDR3 in amino acids: CASSFSGGGGDGYTF. The CDR3 region has the DNA TGCGCCAGCAGCTTTTCGGGCGGGGGAGGCGATGGCTACACCTTC.

This clonotype has at least ten counts. A junction end diverges from the germline sequence, so it may reflect a read error. The chain uses TRBV5-1 and TRBJ2-7; 8 nucleotides match TRBD1. Germline V CDR1 and CDR2: SGHRS, YFSETQ. This CDR3 is built from 14 residues. The CDR3 DNA reads TGTGCCAGCAGCACCGGGACAGGTTCCTACGAGCAGTACTTC. It encodes CASSTGTGSYEQYF.

The gene calls are TRBV12-5 and TRBJ2-1; D is perhaps TRBD2 (5 bases). The CDR3 contains 11 residues. Germline V gene data show CDR1 as LGHNT and CDR2 as FRNRAP. Trimming left V 4 bases short and J 15 bases short, with 13 bases between. The CDR3 loop is CASGSRTQLFF. The CDR3 nucleotides are TGTGCTAGTGGTTCCCGGACTCAGCTGTTCTTC.

This clonotype was observed a few times. This chain links TRBV20-1 with TRBJ2-1; 8 bases align to TRBD1. The CDR3 has 15 amino acids. The trim removed 0 bases at V and 3 bases at J, leaving 4 bases unmatched. Germline loops: CDR1 DFQATT, CDR2 SNEGSKA (reference sequence). This chain's CDR3 is CSARDLGQGYNEQFF. The DNA for the CDR3 is TGCAGTGCTAGAGATTTAGGACAGGGCTACAATGAGCAGTTCTTC.

This clonotype was seen a few times. The V and J genes are TRBV6-5 and TRBJ2-1; D call uncertain. The CDR3 spans 15 residues. V lost 3 bases and J 0 bases, leaving 9 bases between the germline ends. Germline CDR1 is MNHEY and CDR2 is SVGAGI. CDR3 bases: TGTGCCAGCAGTTATGATCGAAACTCCTACAATGAGCAGTTCTTC. This translates into CASSYDRNSYNEQFF.

The chain recombines TRBV5-6 with TRBJ2-1; possibly TRBD1 or TRBD2 for D (5 bases each). This CDR3 comprises 13 residues. V shed 5 bases and J shed 6 bases, with 12 bases lying between them. Germline CDR1 reads SGHDT; CDR2 reads YYEEEE. CDR3 coding DNA: TGTGCCAGCAGGGGGTATGGGACCAATGAGCAGTTCTTC. It is translated as CASRGYGTNEQFF.

The gene calls are TRBV7-8 and TRBJ2-7; TRBD1 or TRBD2 may be the D gene (5 bases each). The CDR3 runs 13 residues. Trimming shortened V by 0 bases and J by 5 bases, and 8 bases separated the two germline ends. Germline CDR1 reads SGHVS; CDR2 reads FQNEAQ. This CDR3 is CASSLARGDEQYF. CDR3 nucleotides: TGTGCCAGCAGCTTAGCGCGAGGGGACGAGCAGTACTTC.